A selection of T cell receptor beta chains follows, all from one sample in a study of T cell changes during pregnancy in multiple sclerosis. Assay used: immunoSEQ multiplex PCR; TCRdb lists only in-frame clones, some missing. The sample has around 100,000 clones; around 90% are singletons. Specimen: peripheral blood, collected in the third trimester of pregnancy. Source of these receptors: a female donor with multiple sclerosis, enrolled in a pregnancy study. The CDR3 runs from the conserved cysteine through the conserved F or W. Each record gives: D gene, J gene, V gene, clone size, CDR3 DNA, CDR3 protein. D genes are given only for firm matches. Size is omitted from some rows. Given values are once, few, many or a class for expanded clones.

TRBD2	TRBJ2-7	TRBV7-6	.	TGTGCCAGCAGCTTCGAGACCGGGACTAGCCTTTACGAGCAGTACTTC	CASSFETGTSLYEQYF
TRBD1	TRBJ2-7	TRBV18	.	TGTGCCAGCTCACCGACCGGGACAGGCCACGAGCAGTACTTC	CASSPTGTGHEQYF
.	TRBJ1-5	TRBV5-6	.	TGTGCCAGCAGCTCCACTAACGTAGACCAGCCCCAGCATTTT	CASSSTNVDQPQHF
TRBD2	TRBJ2-1	TRBV4-1	.	TGCGCCAGCAGCCAAGAGGAACTAGCGGGAAACAATGAGCAGTTCTTC	CASSQEELAGNNEQFF
TRBD2	TRBJ2-7	TRBV28	.	TGTGCCAGCAGGCCTATGTCTAGCGGGAGTGCCTACGAGCAGTACTTC	CASRPMSSGSAYEQYF
TRBD1	TRBJ1-1	TRBV5-5	.	TGTGCCAGCAGCTTGGGAGTGGTAGGACAGGTGAAGGCTTTCTTT	CASSLGVVGQVKAFF
.	TRBJ1-1	TRBV13	.	TGTGCCAGCAGCTTAGCACAGGCGAACACTGAAGCTTTCTTT	CASSLAQANTEAFF
.	TRBJ1-1	TRBV2	.	TGTGCCAGCAGGGGCGGTGACGGGAGGAGCACTGAAGCTTTCTTT	CASRGGDGRSTEAFF
TRBD2	TRBJ2-7	TRBV7-2	.	TGTGCCAGCAGCCCCAGGGTTGCGGGAGGCGAGCAGTACTTC	CASSPRVAGGEQYF
TRBD1	TRBJ2-7	TRBV7-9	.	TGTGCCAGCAGCCCACGGGACAGGACCTACGAGCAGTACTTC	CASSPRDRTYEQYF
TRBD1	TRBJ1-2	TRBV10-1	.	TGCGCCAGCAGTGAGGACAGGGACTATGGCTACACCTTC	CASSEDRDYGYTF
TRBD1	TRBJ1-5	TRBV2	.	TGTGCCAGCAGAGATGACAGGGGGAATCAGCCCCAGCATTTT	CASRDDRGNQPQHF
TRBD2	TRBJ2-1	TRBV29-1	.	TGCAGCGTTGAGACGGGACTAGCGGGGGACAATGAGCAGTTCTTC	CSVETGLAGDNEQFF
TRBD2	TRBJ2-7	TRBV5-4	.	TGTGCCAGCAGCTCCGGACTAGCGGGAGGTGTCGAGCAGTACTTC	CASSSGLAGGVEQYF
.	TRBJ2-7	TRBV2	.	TGTGCCAGCAGTGGGGTAGCCTCCTCCCACGAGCAGTACTTC	CASSGVASSHEQYF
TRBD2	TRBJ2-2	TRBV28	.	TGTGCCAGCAGTTTAGGACTAGCGGGACGAGGCGGGGAGCTGTTTTTT	CASSLGLAGRGGELFF
.	TRBJ2-3	TRBV21-1	.	TGTGCCAGCAGCAAAAGGGGGGGACAGGGGGTGTCAGATACGCAGTATTTT	CASSKRGGQGVSDTQYF
.	TRBJ2-7	TRBV5-1	.	TGCGCCAGCAGCCCGGCGGGTCGGGGTTACGAGCAGTACTTC	CASSPAGRGYEQYF
.	TRBJ2-1	TRBV11-3	.	TGTGCCAGCAGCCCGGCACGGGGATCCAATGAGCAGTTCTTC	CASSPARGSNEQFF
TRBD2	TRBJ2-7	TRBV5-1	.	TGCGCCAGCAGCCCTTGGACTAGCGGGAGTCTCGAGCAGTACTTC	CASSPWTSGSLEQYF
.	TRBJ1-1	TRBV4-1	few	TGCGCCAGCAGCCTAAGGACCCGGGGATGGTCCTTGAATGGCACTGAAGCTTTCTTT	CASSLRTRGWSLNGTEAFF
.	TRBJ2-2	TRBV5-4	.	TGTGCCAGCAGCTTAACAGGGACGAACACCGGGGAGCTGTTTTTT	CASSLTGTNTGELFF
TRBD1	TRBJ2-1	TRBV5-1	.	TGCGCCAGCAGCTTGGGGGACAGGGCTAATGAGCAGTTCTTC	CASSLGDRANEQFF
TRBD1	TRBJ1-2	TRBV7-9	.	TGTGCCAGCAGCCCCAGACAGGGTTTTAACTATGGCTACACCTTC	CASSPRQGFNYGYTF
.	TRBJ1-5	TRBV30	.	TGTGCCTGGAGTGAGGGGCCACGTAATCAGCCCCAGCATTTT	CAWSEGPRNQPQHF
TRBD2	TRBJ2-3	TRBV5-1	.	TGCGCCAGCAGCCCTAAACGGGACTACCTGAGCACAGATACGCAGTATTTT	CASSPKRDYLSTDTQYF
.	TRBJ2-5	TRBV28	.	TGTGCCAGCAGTTTGGTAGGGGGTGAACAAGAGACCCAGTACTTC	CASSLVGGEQETQYF
.	TRBJ1-1	TRBV11-2	.	TGTGCCAGCAGCTTAGGCCCAGGGCGGGGGATGAACACTGAAGCTTTCTTT	CASSLGPGRGMNTEAFF
.	TRBJ1-2	TRBV27	.	TGTGCCAGCAGTTTGAGAGCCCAGGGCAGGGGCAATGGCTACACCTTC	CASSLRAQGRGNGYTF
.	TRBJ2-5	TRBV5-1	.	TGCGCCAGCAGCTTGACAGGCTGGGAGACCCAGTACTTC	CASSLTGWETQYF
TRBD2	TRBJ2-1	TRBV29-1	.	TGCAGCGTTGGGACTAGCGGGGGTTGGGAGCAGTTCTTC	CSVGTSGGWEQFF
.	TRBJ2-7	TRBV7-2	.	TGTGCCAGCAGCCCCCTTGACCGGAGCGGCTACGAGCAGTACTTC	CASSPLDRSGYEQYF
TRBD2	TRBJ2-2	TRBV6-4	.	TGTGCCAGCAGGCCCGAGAGCGGGGCCGGGGAGCTGTTTTTT	CASRPESGAGELFF
TRBD1	TRBJ1-4	TRBV30	.	TGTGCCTGGGGCAGACAGGGGATTGCAACTAATGAAAAACTGTTTTTT	CAWGRQGIATNEKLFF
TRBD2	TRBJ2-5	TRBV2	.	TGTGCCAGCACCGAAGGTACTAGCGGGGGGACAGGTGGGGGGACCCAGTACTTC	CASTEGTSGGTGGGTQYF
.	TRBJ2-7	TRBV30	.	TGTGCCTGTACTCCCGCAGGGTCAGATTCATACGAGCAGTACTTC	CACTPAGSDSYEQYF
TRBD2	TRBJ2-7	TRBV7-8	.	TGTGCCAGCAGCTACGGGACTAGCCTCCGCGAGCAGTACTTC	CASSYGTSLREQYF
.	TRBJ1-2	TRBV9	.	TGTGCCAGCAGCGTCGACAGTGCCCTCACTAACTATGGCTACACCTTC	CASSVDSALTNYGYTF
TRBD1	TRBJ2-3	TRBV5-6	.	TGTGCCAGCAGCCCCGGGACAGGGACGGGGGATACGCAGTATTTT	CASSPGTGTGDTQYF
TRBD1	TRBJ1-2	TRBV5-4	.	TGTGCCTGCCGGACAGGCCCTACCAATGGCTACACCTTC	CACRTGPTNGYTF
TRBD2	TRBJ2-5	TRBV25-1	.	TGTGCCAGCAGCTTAGCGGGGGTTCGAGAGACCCAGTACTTC	CASSLAGVRETQYF
TRBD2	TRBJ2-5	TRBV11-1	once	TGTGCCAGCAGCTCCCCGGGCGGGGGAGAGACCCAGTACTTC	CASSSPGGGETQYF
TRBD1	TRBJ1-5	TRBV6-1	.	TGTGCCAGCAGTCACACAGGGGATCAGCCCCAGCATTTT	CASSHTGDQPQHF
.	TRBJ2-5	TRBV28	.	TGTGCCAGCAGTTACGGACAAAGGTACCAAGAGACCCAGTACTTC	CASSYGQRYQETQYF
.	TRBJ2-3	TRBV15	.	TGTGCCACCAGCAGAGCGGGCAGGGAAGGAACAGATACGCAGTATTTT	CATSRAGREGTDTQYF
TRBD1	TRBJ1-2	TRBV11-3	once	TGTGCCAGCAGCCACAGGGGTAAAAGGGGTGGCTACACCTTC	CASSHRGKRGGYTF
.	TRBJ2-5	TRBV18	.	TGTGCCAGCTCACCACCGCAGGGCCCAGAGACCCAGTACTTC	CASSPPQGPETQYF
TRBD2	TRBJ2-1	TRBV5-1	.	TGCGCCAGCAGCCCCCGGACTAGCGGGCTGTCCTACAATGAGCAGTTCTTC	CASSPRTSGLSYNEQFF
TRBD1	TRBJ2-1	TRBV2	.	TGTGCCAGCACCCAGACAGGGATGACTTTCAATGAGCAGTTCTTC	CASTQTGMTFNEQFF
TRBD2	TRBJ2-7	TRBV6-5	.	TGTGCCAGCAGTTACTCTGGGGCGGGAGGGTGGGAGCAGTACTTC	CASSYSGAGGWEQYF
TRBD1	TRBJ1-2	TRBV7-9	.	TGTGCCAGCAGCTTAGGGGGGGACAGGGGCTCTGGCTACACCTTC	CASSLGGDRGSGYTF
.	TRBJ1-3	TRBV9	.	TGTGCCAGCAGCTTCCTAGAGGGTATTGACTCCGGAAACACCATATATTTT	CASSFLEGIDSGNTIYF
.	TRBJ2-1	TRBV9	.	TGTGCCAGCAGCGTAGGAGCACAGGAGCAGTTCTTC	CASSVGAQEQFF
.	TRBJ2-5	TRBV2	.	TGTGCCAGCAACGGACAGCCCCAAGAGACCCAGTACTTC	CASNGQPQETQYF
TRBD2	TRBJ2-7	TRBV6-1	.	TGTGCCAGCAGTGCCTTAGCGGGGGCACCCTACGAGCAGTACTTC	CASSALAGAPYEQYF
.	TRBJ1-1	TRBV7-9	.	TGTGCCAGCAGGCCACCTACAGGGACGGGCACTGAAGCTTTCTTT	CASRPPTGTGTEAFF
.	TRBJ2-3	TRBV5-6	.	TGTGCCAGCAGCTTGACGGGGCGGGGGCCGAACACAGATACGCAGTATTTT	CASSLTGRGPNTDTQYF
TRBD1	TRBJ2-3	TRBV9	.	TGTGCCAGCAGCGTAGAGGGACAGGGACACACAGATACGCAGTATTTT	CASSVEGQGHTDTQYF
.	TRBJ1-1	TRBV18	.	TGTGCCAGCTCACCACTCGAACCGGGCCCGGGATGGACTGAAGCTTTCTTT	CASSPLEPGPGWTEAFF